This passage covers 6 T cell receptor beta chains from one sample sequenced in a study of T cell changes during pregnancy in multiple sclerosis. Method: immunoSEQ multiplex PCR; TCRdb's copy keeps in-frame clones and lacks some. Of more than 25,000 clones detected, around 90% appear once; the ten largest clones hold around 0.71%. Sequencing used CD4+ T cells from peripheral blood mononuclear cells, obtained in the first trimester of pregnancy. These receptors all stem from a female donor with multiple sclerosis, enrolled in a pregnancy study.

The J gene is TRBJ2-6, the V gene TRBV19, with D possibly matching TRBD1 (5 bases). There are 16 residues in the CDR3. Trimming cost V 5 bases and J 4 bases, with 15 bases left between them. CDR1 and CDR2 from the germline V gene are LNHDA and SQIVND (reference sequence). The CDR3 region is CASSHNKGWGANVLTF. The CDR3 nucleotides read TGTGCCAGTAGTCATAACAAGGGGTGGGGGGCCAACGTCCTGACTTTC.

The chain links TRBV7-3 to TRBJ2-3, with 9 positions matching TRBD2. The V segment lost 6 bases and the J segment 5 bases; nucleotides outside the gene matches: 9. The germline V gene has CDR1 SGHTA and CDR2 FQGTGA. CDR3 length: 15 residues. The DNA for the CDR3 is TGTGCCAGCAGTCCCGCGGGGGGGGCGGGAGATACGCAGTATTTT. Translating gives CASSPAGGAGDTQYF. Drawing the rest from reference TRBV7-3 and TRBJ2-3, the complete variable domain is GAGVSQTPSNKVTEKGKYVELRCDPISGHTALYWYRQSLGQGPEFLIYFQGTGAADDSGLPNDRFFAVRPEGSVSTLKIQRTERGDSAVYLCASSPAGGAGDTQYFGPGTRLTVL.

A single count supports this clone. The DNA of the CDR3 is TGTGCCAGCAGGGGGCCGGTTGAAAAACTGTTTTTT. Its protein is CASRGPVEKLFF. The chain couples TRBV25-1 to TRBJ1-4; weak D call: TRBD1 (5 bases). CDR1 and CDR2 (germline): MGHDK, SYGVNS. The CDR3 is made up of 12 amino acids. V gave up 6 bases and J gave up 7 bases, with 9 bases separating them.

CDR3 sequence (DNA): TGTGCCAGCACCGGGACAGGGGGGATCGAGCAGTACTTC. It specifies CASTGTGGIEQYF. The genes are TRBV5-4 and TRBJ2-7; TRBD1 matches 11 bases. Germline V gene sequence: CDR1 SGHNT, CDR2 YYREEE (reference sequence). The length of the CDR3 is 13 residues. V dropped 6 bases and J dropped 6; count of bases not matched to a gene: 5. The full variable domain, rest sourced from reference TRBV5-4 and TRBJ2-7, is ETGVTQSPTHLIKTRGQQVTLRCSSQSGHNTVSWYQQALGQGPQFIFQYYREEENGRGNFPPRFSGLQFPNYSSELNVNALELDDSALYLCASTGTGGIEQYFGPGTRLTVT.

The count of this clone is one. CDR3 residues: CASRRQGASSYEQYF. Written as DNA, the CDR3 is TGTGCCAGCAGGCGACAGGGGGCAAGCTCCTACGAGCAGTACTTC. The chain couples TRBV6-8 to TRBJ2-7; 10 bases are shared with TRBD1. The CDR3 contains 15 residues. Germline assignment: CDR1 MNHGY and CDR2 SAAAGT. The junction had 5 bases not matched to a gene; V was cut back by 6 bases and J by 0 bases.

V is TRBV6-5 and J is TRBJ2-1; D uncertain. The CDR3 has 14 amino acids. Germline-derived CDR1 and CDR2 are MNHEY and SVGAGI. Trimming removed 5 bases at V and 1 base at J, with 9 bases between. CDR3 sequence: CASSKGASYNEQFF. CDR3 in DNA: TGTGCCAGCAGTAAAGGAGCTTCCTACAATGAGCAGTTCTTC.